This TCR beta chain was recovered during a study of T-cell reconstitution after alpha-beta-depleted transplantation in children. Study results and limitations: Reportedly, roughly two months post-transplant, alpha-beta T cells arose from several hundred expanded graft clones. Surviving recipient T cells and thymic progenitors underlay high day-60 TCRbeta diversity in some patients.

Unique molecular identifiers were incorporated during preparation of the TCRbeta library. TCRdb itself ran the PCR reads through MiXCR, one entry per CDR3 protein. Of hundreds of thousands of distinct CDR3 sequences in the sample, 16% were seen once. This clonotype was detected ten times or more. Its antigen remains unidentified. The germline V gene has CDR1 LGHDT and CDR2 YNNKEL (reference sequence). This CDR3 spans 16 amino acids. The V and J ends lost 2 bases and 1 base, in that order; junction bases with no gene match: 2. The receptor was derived from a male patient between 5 and 17 years old who had a stem cell transplant for acute lymphoblastic leukemia, so the T cells may come from the graft donor. The chain links TRBV3-1 to TRBJ2-1, with TRBD2 matching 10 bases. Sequenced here: PBMCs, mostly from graft donor cells, sampled 360 days after TCRalphabeta/CD19-depleted stem cell transplant. The CDR3 is CASSQQAGGSYNEQFF. The DNA for the CDR3 is TGTGCCAGCAGCCAACAAGCGGGAGGGTCCTACAATGAGCAGTTCTTC.